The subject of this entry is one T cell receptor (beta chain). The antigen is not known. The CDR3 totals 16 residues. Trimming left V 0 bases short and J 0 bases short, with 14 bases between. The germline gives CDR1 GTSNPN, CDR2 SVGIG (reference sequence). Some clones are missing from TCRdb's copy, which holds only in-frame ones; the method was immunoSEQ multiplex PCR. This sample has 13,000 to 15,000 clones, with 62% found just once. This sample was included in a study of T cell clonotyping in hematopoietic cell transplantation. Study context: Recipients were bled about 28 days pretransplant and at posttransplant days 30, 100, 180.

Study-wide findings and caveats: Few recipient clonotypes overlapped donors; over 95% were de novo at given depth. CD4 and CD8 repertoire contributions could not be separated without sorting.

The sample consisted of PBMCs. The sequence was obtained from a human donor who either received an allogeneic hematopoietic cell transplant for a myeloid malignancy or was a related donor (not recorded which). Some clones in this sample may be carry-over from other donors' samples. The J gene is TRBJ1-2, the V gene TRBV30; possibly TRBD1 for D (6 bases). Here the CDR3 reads CAWSVQTGPPNYGYTF. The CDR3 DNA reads TGTGCCTGGAGTGTACAGACAGGCCCCCCTAACTATGGCTACACCTTC. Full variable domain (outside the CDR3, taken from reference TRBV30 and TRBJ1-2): SQTIHQWPATLVQPVGSPLSLECTVEGTSNPNLYWYRQAAGRGLQLLFYSVGIGQISSEVPQNLSASRPQDRQFILSSKKLLLSDSGFYLCAWSVQTGPPNYGYTFGSGTRLTVV.